The 23 T cell receptor beta chains in this list originate from one sample, sequenced in a study of T cell responses to AZD1222 COVID-19 vaccine. Using immunoSEQ multiplex PCR, the repertoire was profiled, and TCRdb retains in-frame clones only, with some absent. The sample lists about 150,000 clones; 90% to 95% were seen once. This sample comprised peripheral blood, obtained on day 0 of AZD1222 vaccination. The receptors come from an adult in good health.

The V gene is TRBV28, the J gene TRBJ2-7; 8 nucleotides line up with TRBD2. V lost 6 bases to trimming and J lost 6 bases; unmatched junction nucleotides: 16. This CDR3 spans 16 amino acids. CDR1 is MDHEN and CDR2 is SYDVKM in the germline V gene. The CDR3 DNA reads TGTGCCAGCAGCCGGTCGGCTAGCGGGTATCTGAGCGAGCAGTACTTC. It yields the protein CASSRSASGYLSEQYF.

The chain carries TRBV28 and TRBJ2-7, with TRBD2 as a possible D gene (5 bases). Germline V CDR1 and CDR2: MDHEN, SYDVKM. Deletions cut 2 bases from V and 4 bases from J, with 15 bases between. CDR3 length equals 15 residues. The CDR3 DNA is TGTGCCAGCAGTTTAGCGGGTATCCTTATTTACGAGCAGTACTTC. It is translated as CASSLAGILIYEQYF.

This clone was detected only once. This chain links TRBV7-9 with TRBJ2-1; tentatively, D is TRBD1 (5 bases). V gave up 5 bases and J gave up 0 bases, with 8 bases separating them. Looked up from germline, CDR1 is SEHNR and CDR2 is FQNEAQ (reference sequence). This CDR3 region has 14 residues. Here the CDR3 DNA reads TGTGCCAGCAGCAGACAGAGCTCCTACAATGAGCAGTTCTTC. As protein: CASSRQSSYNEQFF. Combining the CDR3 with reference TRBV7-9 and TRBJ2-1 gives the whole variable domain DTGVSQNPRHKITKRGQNVTFRCDPISEHNRLYWYRQTLGQGPEFLTYFQNEAQLEKSRLLSDRFSAERPKGSFSTLEIQRTEQGDSAMYLCASSRQSSYNEQFFGPGTRLTVL.

The chain couples TRBV7-6 to TRBJ2-7; the D is unclear. Germline assignment: CDR1 SGHVS and CDR2 FNYEAQ. Trimming took off 5 bases at V and 6 bases at J, with 20 bases between the two ends. The CDR3 runs to 15 residues. The CDR3 region is CASSAEGYSSREQYF. The CDR3 DNA sequence: TGTGCCAGCAGCGCGGAAGGGTACTCCTCACGCGAGCAGTACTTC.

V usage is TRBV6-5 and J usage is TRBJ2-5; D unresolved. In germline, CDR1 is MNHEY, CDR2 SVGAGI. The CDR3 consists of 14 residues. V lost 5 bases, J lost 5 bases, and 15 bases lay in between. This chain's CDR3 is CASSTTQSVETQYF. The CDR3, as DNA: TGTGCCAGCAGTACGACTCAATCAGTGGAGACCCAGTACTTC.

This clone was detected only once. This sequence joins TRBV27 and TRBJ1-5, with a weak D call TRBD1 (5 bases). CDR3 length: 14 amino acids. CDR1 is MNHEY and CDR2 is SMNVEV in the germline V gene (reference sequence). V lost 1 base and J lost 4, with 8 bases in between. The CDR3 spells CASSLLGANQPQHF. In DNA form, the CDR3 reads TGTGCCAGCAGTTTATTAGGGGCAAATCAGCCCCAGCATTTT.

The chain is built from TRBV5-4 and TRBJ1-2; TRBD1 might be the D (6 bases). This CDR3 contains 15 residues. The V end lost 0 bases, the J end lost 8 bases, and 17 bases lay between the germline ends. Germline CDR1 reads SGHNT; CDR2 reads YYREEE (reference sequence). Written as DNA, the CDR3 is TGTGCCAGCAGCTTGGGACTGGGGGCCCAAGGCGGCTACACCTTC. It translates to CASSLGLGAQGGYTF. The full variable domain, rest sourced from reference TRBV5-4 and TRBJ1-2, is ETGVTQSPTHLIKTRGQQVTLRCSSQSGHNTVSWYQQALGQGPQFIFQYYREEENGRGNFPPRFSGLQFPNYSSELNVNALELDDSALYLCASSLGLGAQGGYTFGSGTRLTVV.

A note on this clone: This CDR3 is also generated by other DNA sequences in the sample. The chain employs TRBV7-2 and TRBJ1-1; D is unresolved. Germline lookup yields CDR1 SGHTA and CDR2 FQGNSA. The CDR3 runs to 13 residues. The V end was cut by 1 base, the J end by 0 bases, with 3 bases between. CDR3: CASSLVVNTEAFF. The CDR3 nucleotides read TGTGCCAGCAGCTTAGTGGTGAACACTGAAGCTTTCTTT. Drawing the rest from reference TRBV7-2 and TRBJ1-1, the complete variable domain is GAGVSQSPSNKVTEKGKDVELRCDPISGHTALYWYRQSLGQGLEFLIYFQGNSAPDKSGLPSDRFSAERTGGSVSTLTIQRTQQEDSAVYLCASSLVVNTEAFFGQGTRLTVV.

This chain uses TRBV7-2 with TRBJ1-3, with D unresolved. V dropped 3 bases and J dropped 2 bases, with 8 bases sitting between them. Germline-derived CDR1 and CDR2 are SGHTA and FQGNSA. The CDR3 extends over 14 amino acids. Here the CDR3 DNA reads TGTGCCAGCAGCTTGGCCGGGGCTGGAAACACCATATATTTT. Amino acid sequence: CASSLAGAGNTIYF.

V gene TRBV27 combines with J gene TRBJ1-1, with D possibly TRBD1 on 5 matching bases. The CDR3 spans 14 residues. Germline V lookup: CDR1 MNHEY, CDR2 SMNVEV (reference sequence). V lost 4 bases and J lost 6, with 15 bases in between. The DNA of the CDR3 is TGTGCCAGCAGTTCCGGGACGGTGGATGCTGAAGCTTTCTTT. Translated, it gives CASSSGTVDAEAFF.

This chain joins TRBV5-4 and TRBJ2-2, with 8 bases identical to TRBD2. The CDR3 is 15 amino acids. Germline CDR1 is SGHNT and CDR2 is YYREEE (reference sequence). Trimming removed 4 bases from V and 5 bases from J; junction bases left unmatched: 7. The CDR3 DNA is TGTGCCAGCAGCGGCGGGGGGATGGAGACCGGGGAGCTGTTTTTT. Translation gives CASSGGGMETGELFF.

The J gene is TRBJ1-1, the V gene TRBV11-2, with D possibly matching TRBD1 (5 bases). The CDR3 extends over 15 amino acids. CDR1 is SGHAT and CDR2 is FQNNGV in the germline V gene. Trimming shortened V by 3 bases and J by 5 bases, and 16 bases separated the two germline ends. CDR3 nucleotides: TGTGCCAGCAGCTTGGAGGCAGGGCGTGGGACTGAAGCTTTCTTT. Encoded protein: CASSLEAGRGTEAFF. The complete variable domain, with remaining parts taken from reference TRBV11-2 and TRBJ1-1, reads EAGVAQSPRYKIIEKRQSVAFWCNPISGHATLYWYQQILGQGPKLLIQFQNNGVVDDSQLPKDRFSAERLKGVDSTLKIQPAKLEDSAVYLCASSLEAGRGTEAFFGQGTRLTVV.

This clone was counted once. The rearrangement links TRBV4-3 to TRBJ2-7; 12 bases map to TRBD1. This CDR3 has 17 residues. V dropped 2 bases and J dropped 4; count of bases not matched to a gene: 9. CDR1 and CDR2 (germline): LGHNA, YSLEER. The CDR3: CASSQLPGTGGWYEQYF. CDR3 sequence (DNA): TGCGCCAGCAGCCAACTCCCCGGGACAGGGGGCTGGTACGAGCAGTACTTC.

CDR3 in DNA: TGTGCCAGCAGCGTAGGGCCCAGCGGGGGATCGGAGACCCAGTACTTC. This encodes CASSVGPSGGSETQYF. This chain connects TRBV9 to TRBJ2-5; TRBD2 matches at 8 bases. The CDR3 is 16 amino acids. Germline CDR1 reads SGDLS; CDR2 reads YYNGEE. J was trimmed by 5 bases and V by 0 bases; bases with no gene match: 9.

This sequence joins TRBV6-5 and TRBJ2-7, with D possibly matching TRBD1 (6 bases). This CDR3 spans 12 amino acids. The V gene lost 6 bases and the J gene lost 5 bases, with 11 bases spanning the gap. Germline V gene sequence: CDR1 MNHEY, CDR2 SVGAGI. CDR3 nucleotides: TGTGCCAGCAGAGGACAGCCGGACGAGCAGTACTTC. Translating gives CASRGQPDEQYF.

This clone occurred a few times. The rearrangement joins TRBV29-1 to TRBJ2-7; no clear D. This CDR3 has 12 residues. Trimming removed 4 bases from V and 3 bases from J, with 10 bases in between. CDR1 and CDR2 from the germline V gene are SQVTM and ANQGSEA. CDR3 in amino acids: CSVGLSGYEQYF. CDR3 in DNA: TGCAGCGTTGGGTTATCGGGCTACGAGCAGTACTTC.

The CDR3: CASTKGGRVHEQYF. CDR3 nucleotides: TGTGCCAGCACTAAGGGGGGCAGGGTACACGAGCAGTACTTC. This rearrangement joins TRBV28 to TRBJ2-7; D tentatively fits TRBD1 or TRBD2 (6 bases each). This CDR3 is 14 amino acids long. The germline V gene encodes CDR1 MDHEN and CDR2 SYDVKM. Trimming took off 7 bases at V and 5 bases at J, with 18 bases between the two ends.

V and J are TRBV7-2 and TRBJ2-5, with TRBD2 matching 10 bases. Per germline, CDR1 SGHTA and CDR2 FQGNSA. The trim removed 2 bases at V and 4 bases at J, leaving 4 bases unmatched. The CDR3 is made up of 15 amino acids. The chain's CDR3 is CASSLLSSGGETQYF. DNA of the CDR3: TGTGCCAGCAGCTTATTGTCTAGCGGGGGAGAGACCCAGTACTTC.

Notes on this clone: The sample holds other DNA sequences that translate to the same CDR3. The rearrangement uses TRBV5-4 and TRBJ1-1; D is ambiguous. V lost 1 base to trimming and J lost 1 base, with 5 bases between them. This CDR3 comprises 13 residues. The germline CDR1 and CDR2 sequences are SGHNT and YYREEE (reference sequence). This CDR3 reads CASSLPGNTEAFF. CDR3 in DNA: TGTGCCAGCAGCTTGCCCGGGAACACTGAAGCTTTCTTT.

The genes are TRBV11-1 and TRBJ1-1; 8 positions match TRBD1. Germline V lookup: CDR1 SGHAT, CDR2 FQDESV (reference sequence). J lost 1 base, V lost 6 bases, and 7 bases had no gene match. The CDR3 totals 15 residues. The CDR3 here is CASRHTGTGNTEAFF. The CDR3 nucleotides read TGTGCCAGCAGGCATACCGGGACAGGGAACACTGAAGCTTTCTTT.

The chain couples TRBV19 to TRBJ2-2, with 8 nucleotides matching TRBD1. Per germline, CDR1 LNHDA and CDR2 SQIVND (reference sequence). CDR3 length equals 16 residues. J gave up 1 base and V 4 bases, and 5 bases lay outside the gene matches. CDR3 nucleotide sequence: TGTGCCAGTAGTACAGGTGGGACAGGGAACACCGGGGAGCTGTTTTTT. This translates into CASSTGGTGNTGELFF.

The J gene is TRBJ2-1, the V gene TRBV28; D not resolved. Trimming removed 6 bases at V and 8 bases at J, with 11 bases between. Germline assignment: CDR1 MDHEN and CDR2 SYDVKM. The CDR3 loop spans 12 amino acids. CDR3 nucleotide sequence: TGTGCCAGCAGGGGATCCGCGGATGAGCAGTTCTTC. Encoded protein: CASRGSADEQFF. Variable domain in full (rest from reference TRBV28 and TRBJ2-1): DVKVTQSSRYLVKRTGEKVFLECVQDMDHENMFWYRQDPGLGLRLIYFSYDVKMKEKGDIPEGYSVSREKKERFSLILESASTNQTSMYLCASRGSADEQFFGPGTRLTVL.

This chain joins TRBV7-9 and TRBJ2-7; 8 nucleotides line up with TRBD1. V was clipped by 5 bases and J by 6 bases; unmatched bases: 9. Per the germline V gene, CDR1 is SEHNR and CDR2 is FQNEAQ (reference sequence). This CDR3 is 14 amino acids long. CDR3 residues: CASSRYGQGGEQYF. The CDR3 nucleotides read TGTGCCAGCAGCCGGTATGGACAGGGAGGCGAGCAGTACTTC.